Following are 10 T cell receptor beta chains from one sample sequenced in a study of identical twins. From the 5' RACE reads, TCRdb called clonotypes with MiXCR, one entry per CDR3 protein. Of about 790,000 distinct CDR3 sequences listed, around a sixth are singletons. Another study also made use of these data, one on T cells expressing NK-cell markers.

The material sequenced was PBMCs. These receptors came from a young woman in good health.

The gene calls are TRBV11-2 and TRBJ2-7; D assignment may be TRBD1 or TRBD2 (6 bases each). V was pared by 2 bases and J by 3 bases, with 14 bases between. The CDR3 has 15 residues. The germline V gene has CDR1 SGHAT and CDR2 FQNNGV. CDR3 DNA: TGTGCCAGCAGCTTATCAGGGGACTTTGACTACGAGCAGTACTTC. Translation gives CASSLSGDFDYEQYF. Drawing the rest from reference TRBV11-2 and TRBJ2-7, the complete variable domain is EAGVAQSPRYKIIEKRQSVAFWCNPISGHATLYWYQQILGQGPKLLIQFQNNGVVDDSQLPKDRFSAERLKGVDSTLKIQPAKLEDSAVYLCASSLSGDFDYEQYFGPGTRLTVT.

The V gene is TRBV12-3 or TRBV12-4, the J gene TRBJ1-1; D call uncertain. The CDR3 has 14 residues. V was pared by 5 bases and J by 5 bases, with 15 bases between. CDR3 DNA sequence: TGTGCCAGCAGTGTGAGGGTGGCACAAACTGAAGCTTTCTTT. This encodes CASSVRVAQTEAFF.

The chain employs TRBV20-1 and TRBJ2-1, with TRBD2 matching 9 bases. CDR3 size: 16 residues. The ends lost 0 bases at V and 1 base at J; junction bases unmatched: 4. The V gene's germline CDR1 is DFQATT and CDR2 SNEGSKA (reference sequence). CDR3 protein: CSARDRLAASYNEQFF. As DNA, the CDR3 is TGCAGTGCTAGAGATCGACTAGCGGCTTCCTACAATGAGCAGTTCTTC.

This clonotype has more than one count but fewer than ten. The rearrangement uses TRBV15 and TRBJ2-2; D might be TRBD1 or TRBD2, each matching 5 bases. Trimming removed 5 bases at V and 5 bases at J, with 12 bases between. Germline-derived CDR1 and CDR2 are LNHNV and YYDKDF (reference sequence). This CDR3 has 14 residues. The CDR3 nucleotides read TGTGCCACCAGCCGGGCGAGGGGTACCGGGGAGCTGTTTTTT. It codes for CATSRARGTGELFF. The whole variable domain, remainder taken from reference TRBV15 and TRBJ2-2, is DAMVIQNPRYQVTQFGKPVTLSCSQTLNHNVMYWYQQKSSQAPKLLFHYYDKDFNNEADTPDNFQSRRPNTSFCFLDIRSPGLGDTAMYLCATSRARGTGELFFGEGSRLTVL.

With regard to this clonotype: This may be a read error: a much more frequent sequence differs by one nucleotide. The chain couples TRBV25-1 to TRBJ1-5; D is perhaps TRBD1 (5 bases). The germline V and J ends were trimmed by 4 bases and 4 bases, with 8 bases remaining between them. The CDR3 spans 13 residues. Germline V lookup: CDR1 MGHDK, CDR2 SYGVNS. The CDR3 sequence is CASSGGGNQPQHF. The CDR3 bases are TGTGCCAGCAGTGGCGGGGGGAATCAGCCCCAGCATTTT.

For the CDR3, the DNA is TGTGCCAGCAATCGACAGGTCCTAGGCGAAAAACTGTTTTTT. This translates into CASNRQVLGEKLFF. This chain joins TRBV6-1 and TRBJ1-4, with TRBD1 as a possible D gene (6 bases). This CDR3 contains 14 residues. Germline V gives CDR1 MNHNS, CDR2 SASEGT. V was trimmed by 7 bases and J by 8 bases, leaving 17 bases between them.

The CDR3 loop is CSSTSTGGHPMEYF. The CDR3 DNA reads TGCAGTTCTACATCGACAGGAGGCCATCCTATGGAGTACTTC. The chain combines TRBV20-1 with TRBJ2-7; possibly TRBD1 for D (6 bases). CDR1 and CDR2 (germline): DFQATT, SNEGSKA (reference sequence). The CDR3 totals 14 residues. Trimming took 8 bases from V and 11 from J, leaving 28 bases between them.

In its sample, this clonotype was seen many times. The rearrangement links TRBV25-1 to TRBJ1-2; D perhaps matches TRBD1 (6 bases). The V end lost 4 bases, the J end lost 5 bases, and 17 bases lay between the germline ends. The CDR3 contains 15 residues. Germline CDR1 MGHDK, CDR2 SYGVNS. DNA for the CDR3: TGTGCCAGCAGTGGATCGGGACAAGGAACGTATGGCTACACCTTC. Its protein is CASSGSGQGTYGYTF.

The chain employs TRBV28 and TRBJ2-7; 7 positions agree with TRBD2. CDR3 length equals 14 residues. The J segment lost 4 bases and the V segment lost 6 bases, leaving 9 bases of the junction unmatched. Germline values: CDR1 MDHEN, CDR2 SYDVKM. The CDR3 region is CASSRDYLSYEQYF. In DNA form, the CDR3 reads TGTGCCAGCAGCCGGGACTACCTGTCGTACGAGCAGTACTTC.

The genes are TRBV21-1 and TRBJ2-7. TRBV21-1 counts as a pseudogene. This CDR3 comprises 10 residues. CDR3 coding DNA: TGTGCCAGCAGCAAGAAAGAGCAGTACTTC. Translation gives CASSKKEQYF.